In this sample, the clone carrying this T cell receptor beta chain turned up many times. The antigen is not known. The source of the sample is a study of T cells in Graves' hyperthyroidism and ophthalmopathy. The CDR3 has 15 amino acids. CDR1 SNHLY and CDR2 FYNNEI come from the germline V gene. V lost 6 bases, J lost 0 bases, and 14 bases lay in between. General study results and limits: Expanded thyroid clonotypes (above 0.001) were mostly also found in blood.

Amplification yielded TCR beta CDR3 regions, with RNA transcripts as the source. HTBI primers were the set used in a first-round RT-PCR of the TCR CDR3. Each CDR3 protein is one row after TCRdb ran MiXCR on the multiplex PCR reads. The data hold approximately 560,000 distinct CDR3 sequences, with about a sixth observed a single time. V gene TRBV2 combines with J gene TRBJ2-5; a possible D gene is TRBD1 (6 bases). This TCR was recovered from a woman aged 25-40 years with Graves' hyperthyroidism. The material sequenced was blood. DNA for the CDR3: TGTGCCAGCAGCTTGATCCGGGACAACCAAGAGACCCAGTACTTC. This translates into CASSLIRDNQETQYF. The full variable domain, in which reference TRBV2 and TRBJ2-5 provide the parts outside the CDR3, is EPEVTQTPSHQVTQMGQEVILRCVPISNHLYFYWYRQILGQKVEFLVSFYNNEISEKSEIFDDQFSVERPDGSNFTLKIRSTKLEDSAMYFCASSLIRDNQETQYFGPGTRLLVL.